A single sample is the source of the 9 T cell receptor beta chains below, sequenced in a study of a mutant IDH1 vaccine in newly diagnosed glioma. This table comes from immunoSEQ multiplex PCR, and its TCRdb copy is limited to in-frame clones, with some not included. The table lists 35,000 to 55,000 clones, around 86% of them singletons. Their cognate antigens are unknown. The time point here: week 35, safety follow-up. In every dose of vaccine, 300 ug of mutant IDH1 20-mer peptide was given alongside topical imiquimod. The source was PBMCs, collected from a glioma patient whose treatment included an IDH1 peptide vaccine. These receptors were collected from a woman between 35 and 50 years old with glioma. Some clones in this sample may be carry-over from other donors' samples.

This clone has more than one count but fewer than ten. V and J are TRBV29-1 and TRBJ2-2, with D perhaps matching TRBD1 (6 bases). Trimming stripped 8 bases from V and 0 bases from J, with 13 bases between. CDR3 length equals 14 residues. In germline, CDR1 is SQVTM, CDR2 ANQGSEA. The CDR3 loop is CSYTRGTNTGELFF. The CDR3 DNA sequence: TGCAGCTATACCAGGGGTACGAACACCGGGGAGCTGTTTTTT.

The CDR3 nucleotides are TGTGCTTCGACAGGGGGGAACACTGAAGCTTTCTTT. Translation: CASTGGNTEAFF. The chain combines TRBV10-3 with TRBJ1-1, with 9 bases matching TRBD1. Germline V gene lookup returns CDR1 ENHRY and CDR2 SYGVKD. The CDR3 spans 12 residues.

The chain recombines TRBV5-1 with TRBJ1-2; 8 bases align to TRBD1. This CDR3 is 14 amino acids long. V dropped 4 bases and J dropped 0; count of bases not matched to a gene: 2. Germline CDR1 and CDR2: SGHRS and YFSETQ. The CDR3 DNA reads TGCGCCAGCAGCCTGGACAGGGCTAACTATGGCTACACCTTC. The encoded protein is CASSLDRANYGYTF.

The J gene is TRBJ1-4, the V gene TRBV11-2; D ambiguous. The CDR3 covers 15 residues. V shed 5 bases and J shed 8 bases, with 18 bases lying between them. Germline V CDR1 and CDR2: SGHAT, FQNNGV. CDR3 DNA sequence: TGTGCCAGCAGCCGGACCGGGTCCCAAAGGGAAAAACTGTTTTTT. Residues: CASSRTGSQREKLFF.

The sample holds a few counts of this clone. CDR3 bases: TGTGCCAGCAGCGGAGGACTAGCGGGTCCTACCTACGAGCAGTACTTC. Translation: CASSGGLAGPTYEQYF. The rearrangement links TRBV27 to TRBJ2-7, with TRBD2 matching 11 bases. Germline loops: CDR1 MNHEY, CDR2 SMNVEV (reference sequence). CDR3 length: 16 residues. V lost 6 bases to trimming and J lost 2 bases; unmatched junction nucleotides: 9.

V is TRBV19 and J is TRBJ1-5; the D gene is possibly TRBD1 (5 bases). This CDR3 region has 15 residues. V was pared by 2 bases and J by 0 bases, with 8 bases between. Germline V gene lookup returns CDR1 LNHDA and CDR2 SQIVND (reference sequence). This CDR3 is CASSIPGISNQPQHF. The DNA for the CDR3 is TGTGCCAGTAGTATACCAGGGATTAGCAATCAGCCCCAGCATTTT.

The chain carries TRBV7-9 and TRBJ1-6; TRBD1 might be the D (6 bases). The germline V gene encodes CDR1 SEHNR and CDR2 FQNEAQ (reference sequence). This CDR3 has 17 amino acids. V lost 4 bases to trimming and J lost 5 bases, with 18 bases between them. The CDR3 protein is CASSSVRQALNNSPLHF. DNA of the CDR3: TGTGCCAGCAGCTCCGTCAGACAGGCCTTAAATAATTCACCCCTCCACTTT.

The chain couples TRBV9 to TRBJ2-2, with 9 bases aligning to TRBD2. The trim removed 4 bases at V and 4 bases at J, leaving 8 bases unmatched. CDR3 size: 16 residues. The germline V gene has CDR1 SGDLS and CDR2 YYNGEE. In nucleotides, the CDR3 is TGTGCCAGCAGCCCACGAGGCGGGAGGGTCACCGGGGAGCTGTTTTTT. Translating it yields CASSPRGGRVTGELFF.

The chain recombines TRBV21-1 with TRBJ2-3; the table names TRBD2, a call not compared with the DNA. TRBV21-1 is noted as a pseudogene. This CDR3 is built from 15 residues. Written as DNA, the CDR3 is TGTGCCAGCAGCGGGGGACTAGCTCCCCCAGATACGCAGTATTTT. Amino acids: CASSGGLAPPDTQYF.